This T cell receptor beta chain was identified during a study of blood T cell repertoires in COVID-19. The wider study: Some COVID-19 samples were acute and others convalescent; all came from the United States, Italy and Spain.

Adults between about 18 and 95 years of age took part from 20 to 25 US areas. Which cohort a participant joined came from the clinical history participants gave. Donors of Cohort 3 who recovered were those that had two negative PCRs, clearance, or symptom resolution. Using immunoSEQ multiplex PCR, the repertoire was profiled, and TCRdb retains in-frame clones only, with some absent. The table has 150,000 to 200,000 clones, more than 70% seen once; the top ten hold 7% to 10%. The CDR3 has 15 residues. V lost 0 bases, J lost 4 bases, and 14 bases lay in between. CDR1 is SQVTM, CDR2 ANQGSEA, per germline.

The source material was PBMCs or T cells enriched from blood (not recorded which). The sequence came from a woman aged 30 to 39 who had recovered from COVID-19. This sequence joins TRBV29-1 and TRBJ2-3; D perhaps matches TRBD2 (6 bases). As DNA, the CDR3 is TGCAGCGTTGAAGATCAGGCAAGGGAGGCAGATACGCAGTATTTT. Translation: CSVEDQAREADTQYF.